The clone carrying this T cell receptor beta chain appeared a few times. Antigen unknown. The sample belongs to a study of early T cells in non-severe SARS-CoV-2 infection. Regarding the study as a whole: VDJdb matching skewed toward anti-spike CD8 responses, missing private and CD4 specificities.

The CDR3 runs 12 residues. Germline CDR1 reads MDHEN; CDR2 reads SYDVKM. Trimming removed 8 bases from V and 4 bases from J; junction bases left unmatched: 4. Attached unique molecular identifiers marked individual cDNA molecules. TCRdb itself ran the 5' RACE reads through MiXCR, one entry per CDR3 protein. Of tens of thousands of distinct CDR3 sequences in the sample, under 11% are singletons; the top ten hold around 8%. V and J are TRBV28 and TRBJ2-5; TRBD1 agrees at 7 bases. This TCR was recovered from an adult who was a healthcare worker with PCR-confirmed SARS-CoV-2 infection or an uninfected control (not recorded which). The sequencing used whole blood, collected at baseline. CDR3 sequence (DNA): TGTGCCAGCGGTACAGGGGTAGAGACCCAGTACTTC. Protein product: CASGTGVETQYF.